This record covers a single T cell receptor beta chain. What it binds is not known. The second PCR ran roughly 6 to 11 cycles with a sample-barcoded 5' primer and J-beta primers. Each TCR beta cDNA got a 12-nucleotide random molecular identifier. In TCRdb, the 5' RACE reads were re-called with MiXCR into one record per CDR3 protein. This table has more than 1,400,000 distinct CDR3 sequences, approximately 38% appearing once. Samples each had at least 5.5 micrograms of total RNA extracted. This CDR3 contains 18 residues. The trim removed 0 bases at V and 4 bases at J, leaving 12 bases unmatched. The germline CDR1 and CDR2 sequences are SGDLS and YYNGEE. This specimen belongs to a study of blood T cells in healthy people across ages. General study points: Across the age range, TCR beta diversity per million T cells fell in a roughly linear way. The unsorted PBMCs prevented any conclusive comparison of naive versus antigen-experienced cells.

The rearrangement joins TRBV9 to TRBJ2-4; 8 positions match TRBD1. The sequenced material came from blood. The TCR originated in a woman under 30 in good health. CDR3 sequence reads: CASSVGPTTDREKNIQYF. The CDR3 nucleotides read TGTGCCAGCAGCGTAGGCCCCACCACGGACAGGGAGAAAAACATTCAGTACTTC.